One sample yielded the 16 T cell receptor beta chains listed below, sequenced in a study of T cell responses to AZD1222 COVID-19 vaccine. The data were produced by immunoSEQ multiplex PCR, yet TCRdb's version contains in-frame clones alone and is incomplete. The repertoire holds 210,000 or so clones, roughly 94% seen once, with roughly 1.8% in the top ten. The sequences come from peripheral blood, collected 28 days after the second dose of the MenACWY control vaccine. The receptors here all came from an adult who received the MenACWY meningococcal vaccine as a control.

The chain joins TRBV12-3 or TRBV12-4 to TRBJ2-7; tentatively, D is TRBD2 (5 bases). The CDR3 is made up of 13 amino acids. V was shortened by 4 bases and J by 0 bases, with 7 bases between the two germline ends. CDR3 in amino acids: CASSSGNSYEQYF. CDR3 nucleotide sequence: TGTGCCAGCAGTTCCGGGAACTCCTACGAGCAGTACTTC.

CDR3 region: CAISGDISSYEQYF. Written as DNA, the CDR3 is TGTGCCATCAGTGGGGACATCAGCTCCTACGAGCAGTACTTC. This rearrangement joins TRBV10-3 to TRBJ2-7; D is possibly TRBD1 (6 bases). The germline V gene encodes CDR1 ENHRY and CDR2 SYGVKD. CDR3 length: 14 residues. Between the trimmed V and J ends, which lost 4 bases and 0 bases, there was a span of 10 bases.

Only one count was recorded for this clone. The rearrangement joins TRBV27 to TRBJ2-7; 9 bases line up with TRBD1. In germline, CDR1 is MNHEY, CDR2 SMNVEV (reference sequence). Trimming cost V 3 bases and J 4 bases; bases outside gene matches: 7. This CDR3 is built from 15 residues. The CDR3 DNA follows: TGTGCCAGCAGTTTCCACCGGGACAGGGTGTACGAGCAGTACTTC. Amino acids: CASSFHRDRVYEQYF.

A remark on this clone: Within the sample, other DNA sequences also encode this same CDR3. The chain has TRBV27 and TRBJ2-7; TRBD1 agrees at 7 bases. The CDR3 totals 15 residues. Germline CDR1 reads MNHEY; CDR2 reads SMNVEV (reference sequence). After removal of 5 bases from V and 0 bases from J, the junction contained 7 bases not matched to a gene. Here the CDR3 reads CASSPRDRSSYEQYF. In nucleotides, the CDR3 is TGTGCCAGCAGTCCTCGGGACAGAAGCTCCTACGAGCAGTACTTC.

V and J are TRBV30 and TRBJ2-2; D might be TRBD1 or TRBD2, each matching 5 bases. The V end was cut by 0 bases, the J end by 4 bases, with 12 bases between. CDR3 length equals 15 residues. The germline V gene has CDR1 GTSNPN and CDR2 SVGIG (reference sequence). This chain's CDR3 is CAWSVLGVVTGELFF. Written as DNA, the CDR3 is TGTGCCTGGAGTGTACTAGGGGTAGTCACCGGGGAGCTGTTTTTT.

This sequence joins TRBV7-9 and TRBJ1-4; maybe TRBD1 (5 bases). V lost 0 bases and J lost 5, with 10 bases in between. Per the germline V gene, CDR1 is SEHNR and CDR2 is FQNEAQ (reference sequence). The CDR3 length is 15 residues. The CDR3 bases are TGTGCCAGCAGCTTAGCGCGGGACGGAAATGAAAAACTGTTTTTT. Protein sequence: CASSLARDGNEKLFF.

A few counts support this clone. CDR3 region: CASSELGQGARVAGGYTF. The CDR3 region has the DNA TGTGCCAGCAGTGAATTGGGACAGGGGGCGCGAGTAGCCGGTGGCTACACCTTC. V is TRBV6-1 and J is TRBJ1-2; 12 nucleotides match TRBD1. CDR3 size: 18 residues. Germline values: CDR1 MNHNS, CDR2 SASEGT. V trimming: 2 bases; J trimming: 7 bases; junction bases outside the gene matches: 14.

The chain has TRBV28 and TRBJ1-5; maybe TRBD1 (6 bases). Looked up from germline, CDR1 is MDHEN and CDR2 is SYDVKM. V lost 5 bases and J lost 6, with 11 bases in between. The CDR3 loop spans 13 amino acids. The DNA for the CDR3 is TGTGCCAGCAGTACCCCGGACAGTCAGCCCCAGCATTTT. It codes for CASSTPDSQPQHF.

V usage is TRBV30 and J usage is TRBJ1-2, with D possibly being TRBD1 (6 bases). The CDR3 consists of 16 residues. CDR1 and CDR2 (germline): GTSNPN, SVGIG (reference sequence). The V end lost 0 bases, the J end lost 6 bases, and 20 bases lay between the germline ends. The CDR3 DNA is TGTGCCTGGAGTGTATCCCGTCGACAGGAGAGGGATGGCTACACCTTC. This gives the protein CAWSVSRRQERDGYTF.

J is TRBJ2-7 and V is TRBV27, with unresolved D. Trimming removed 3 bases from V and 2 bases from J, with 11 bases in between. The CDR3 spans 14 residues. Germline CDR1 is MNHEY and CDR2 is SMNVEV (reference sequence). For the CDR3, the DNA is TGTGCCAGCAGTTTTGGAGACACAACCTACGAGCAGTACTTC. The encoded protein is CASSFGDTTYEQYF.

This clone was found once. The rearrangement uses TRBV27 and TRBJ2-7; TRBD2 matches 7 bases. There are 16 residues in the CDR3. Germline V gene sequence: CDR1 MNHEY, CDR2 SMNVEV (reference sequence). V trimming: 7 bases; J trimming: 1 base; junction bases outside the gene matches: 13. Here the CDR3 DNA reads TGTGCCAGCATCAGGTTAGGGACTACGGGATCCTACGAGCAGTACTTC. The encoded protein is CASIRLGTTGSYEQYF.

CDR3 sequence: CASSGTGVNTEAFF. In DNA, the CDR3 is TGCGCCAGTAGCGGGACAGGGGTTAACACTGAAGCTTTCTTT. The genes are TRBV5-1 and TRBJ1-1, with 10 bases lining up with TRBD1. Per germline, CDR1 SGHRS and CDR2 YFSETQ. The junction had 6 bases not matched to a gene; V was cut back by 8 bases and J by 2 bases. The CDR3 length is 14 residues.

The rearrangement links TRBV28 to TRBJ1-1; 9 bases line up with TRBD1. J was trimmed by 4 bases and V by 3 bases; bases with no gene match: 12. Germline V lookup: CDR1 MDHEN, CDR2 SYDVKM. The CDR3 contains 17 residues. CDR3: CASSFFTQGAQGTEAFF. As DNA, the CDR3 is TGTGCCAGCAGTTTTTTCACACAGGGGGCGCAGGGCACTGAAGCTTTCTTT.

The chain links TRBV18 to TRBJ2-5; 8 bases map to TRBD1. The ends lost 6 bases at V and 2 bases at J; junction bases unmatched: 2. Germline-derived CDR1 and CDR2 are KGHSH and LQKENI. This CDR3 has 13 residues. The CDR3 sequence: CASSRDRQETQYF. The CDR3 nucleotides read TGTGCCAGCTCTCGGGACAGGCAAGAGACCCAGTACTTC.

The DNA of the CDR3 is TGTGCCAGCAGCGCAAGAGGACAGGGTGGCACCGGGGAGCTGTTTTTT. This codes for CASSARGQGGTGELFF. The genes are TRBV9 and TRBJ2-2, with 8 bases lining up with TRBD1. The V segment lost 3 bases and the J segment 4 bases; nucleotides outside the gene matches: 8. The CDR3 sequence is 16 residues long. The germline CDR1 and CDR2 sequences are SGDLS and YYNGEE. Looking up the rest from reference TRBV9 and TRBJ2-2 gives the full variable domain: DSGVTQTPKHLITATGQRVTLRCSPRSGDLSVYWYQQSLDQGLQFLIQYYNGEERAKGNILERFSAQQFPDLHSELNLSSLELGDSALYFCASSARGQGGTGELFFGEGSRLTVL.

This sequence joins TRBV6-2 or TRBV6-3 and TRBJ2-3, with 7 bases fitting TRBD1. Germline V gene sequence: CDR1 MNHEY, CDR2 SVGEGT. Trimming took 5 bases from V and 2 from J; bases not matched to a gene: 10. CDR3 size: 16 residues. CDR3 protein: CASSEARDSPTDTQYF. The CDR3 nucleotides are TGTGCCAGCAGTGAGGCCCGGGACAGTCCCACAGATACGCAGTATTTT.